The TCR beta chain described here comes from a study of blood T cell repertoires in COVID-19. Trimming left V 4 bases short and J 1 base short, with 10 bases between. The CDR3 contains 15 residues. Per germline, CDR1 LGHDT and CDR2 YNNKEL (reference sequence). Original handling: Estimated nucleated cell counts came from reference gene primer amplification. Assay: immunoSEQ multiplex PCR; the TCRdb copy retains only in-frame clones and omits some. D and trimming come from the DNA, and the V and J calls and clone size come from that table. The sample includes tens of thousands of clones, 65% to 85% of them seen just once.

Material for sequencing was peripheral blood. V gene TRBV3-1 (or the pseudogene TRBV3-2) combines with J gene TRBJ2-2, with D possibly matching TRBD1 (6 bases). The receptor's source is a man aged 35 to 55 with acute or convalescent COVID-19. Here the CDR3 DNA reads TGTGCCAGCAGCCCCCGAGGGGGGAACACCGGGGAGCTGTTTTTT. It specifies CASSPRGGNTGELFF.